The 11 T cell receptor beta chains presented below share a single source sample, sequenced in a study of OX40 agonist ivuxolimab in advanced cancers. The data were produced by immunoSEQ multiplex PCR, yet TCRdb's version contains in-frame clones alone and is incomplete. The repertoire consists of around 80,000 clones, with approximately 85% occurring once and the leading ten covering under 3.5%. The sequencing here drew on CD4+ or CD8+ T cells sorted from blood, taken in a trial of the OX40 agonist ivuxolimab. The receptors stem from an adult with an advanced solid tumor such as melanoma, head and neck, liver or kidney cancer.

The chain couples TRBV5-1 to TRBJ2-2; D possibly corresponds to TRBD2 (6 bases). This CDR3 comprises 14 residues. With 9 bases removed from V and 5 bases from J, the gap between germline ends came to 17 bases. Germline values: CDR1 SGHRS, CDR2 YFSETQ. CDR3 coding DNA: TGCGCCACCTCACCGGGACTCGAAACCGGGGAGCTGTTTTTT. Amino acid sequence: CATSPGLETGELFF.

This chain uses TRBV5-1 with TRBJ1-5; possibly TRBD1 for D (6 bases). Germline-derived CDR1 and CDR2 are SGHRS and YFSETQ. V was shortened by 4 bases and J by 3 bases, with 14 bases between the two germline ends. The length of the CDR3 is 15 residues. The CDR3 reads CASSQNGQYNQPQHF. The DNA of the CDR3 is TGCGCCAGCAGCCAAAACGGACAGTACAATCAGCCCCAGCATTTT.

With respect to this clone: Additional DNA sequences in this sample encode the identical CDR3. This chain connects TRBV20-1 to TRBJ2-3; D tentatively fits TRBD1 or TRBD2 (5 bases each). The CDR3 spans 11 residues. Germline assignment: CDR1 DFQATT and CDR2 SNEGSKA (reference sequence). Trimming stripped 6 bases from V and 6 bases from J, with 10 bases between. The CDR3 DNA is TGCAGTGCGGAAGGGACCGATACGCAGTATTTT. Translated, it gives CSAEGTDTQYF.

By sample fraction, this clone is medium-sized. It is unclear where the CDR3 begins or ends on the DNA, so no DNA is shown, and the CDR3 is as TCRdb lists it. The V call is TRBV12-5, the J call TRBJ1-5. Germline V gene lookup returns CDR1 LGHNT and CDR2 FRNRAP. The CDR3 totals 15 residues, both ends included. The CDR3 region is CASGSGQGGYQPQHF.

V is TRBV9 and J is TRBJ2-7, with D possibly TRBD1 on 6 matching bases. The CDR3 spans 14 residues. Trimming pared 1 base from V and 5 bases from J, leaving 13 bases between. Germline CDR1 and CDR2: SGDLS and YYNGEE. CDR3 nucleotides: TGTGCCAGCAGCGTAAGAGGACAGCTAGACGAGCAGTACTTC. Its translation: CASSVRGQLDEQYF.

The rearrangement links TRBV7-2 to TRBJ1-2, with D perhaps TRBD1 (5 bases). The ends were cut back, 1 base at V and 4 bases at J, with 19 bases in the middle. CDR1 and CDR2 (germline): SGHTA, FQGNSA. The CDR3 runs to 17 residues. The CDR3 is CASSLGIGGFGSYGYTF. Here the CDR3 DNA reads TGTGCCAGCAGCTTAGGGATCGGGGGGTTCGGTAGCTATGGCTACACCTTC.

The CDR3 region is CASSSHGSYEQYF. The CDR3 DNA reads TGTGCCAGCAGCTCTCACGGATCCTACGAGCAGTACTTC. The V gene is TRBV11-3, the J gene TRBJ2-7, with unresolved D. Germline V gene data show CDR1 as SGHNT and CDR2 as YENEEA. This CDR3 spans 13 amino acids. Trimming removed 4 bases at V and 1 base at J, with 8 bases between. Based on the CDR3 plus reference TRBV11-3 and TRBJ2-7, the full variable domain is EAGVVQSPRYKIIEKKQPVAFWCNPISGHNTLYWYLQNLGQGPELLIRYENEEAVDDSQLPKDRFSAERLKGVDSTLKIQPAELGDSAVYLCASSSHGSYEQYFGPGTRLTVT.

This clone was seen just once. This sequence joins TRBV6-5 and TRBJ1-5; no clear D. V shed 2 bases and J shed 2 bases, with 10 bases lying between them. The CDR3 loop spans 15 amino acids. Germline V gene data show CDR1 as MNHEY and CDR2 as SVGAGI. The CDR3: CASSYRVGGNQPQHF. DNA for the CDR3: TGTGCCAGCAGTTACAGGGTAGGTGGCAATCAGCCCCAGCATTTT.

The chain links TRBV19 to TRBJ2-7, with TRBD1 identical over 9 bases. CDR3 length: 16 amino acids. V shed 1 base, J shed 4 bases, and the junction held 8 bases outside the gene matches. Germline V gene lookup returns CDR1 LNHDA and CDR2 SQIVND (reference sequence). The CDR3 sequence is CASSIGGQGSTYEQYF. For the CDR3, the DNA is TGTGCCAGTAGTATAGGGGGACAGGGAAGCACGTACGAGCAGTACTTC. Supplemented by reference TRBV19 and TRBJ2-7, the full variable domain reads DGGITQSPKYLFRKEGQNVTLSCEQNLNHDAMYWYRQDPGQGLRLIYYSQIVNDFQKGDIAEGYSVSREKKESFPLTVTSAQKNPTAFYLCASSIGGQGSTYEQYFGPGTRLTVT.

This rearrangement joins TRBV9 to TRBJ1-1, with a possible D match to TRBD1 (5 bases). Trimming stripped 4 bases from V and 1 base from J, with 14 bases between. The CDR3 is 15 residues long. The V gene's germline CDR1 is SGDLS and CDR2 YYNGEE. CDR3 protein: CASSPQAGANTEAFF. CDR3 coding DNA: TGTGCCAGCAGCCCCCAGGCCGGGGCGAACACTGAAGCTTTCTTT.

The chain employs TRBV30 and TRBJ2-5, with a possible D match to TRBD2 (5 bases). Germline V gene lookup returns CDR1 GTSNPN and CDR2 SVGIG (reference sequence). Trimming left V 4 bases short and J 4 bases short, with 16 bases between. The CDR3 totals 14 residues. For the CDR3, the DNA is TGTGCCTGGACACCGGGAAAAAGGCGAGAGACCCAGTACTTC. Residues: CAWTPGKRRETQYF. The full variable domain, rest sourced from reference TRBV30 and TRBJ2-5, is SQTIHQWPATLVQPVGSPLSLECTVEGTSNPNLYWYRQAAGRGLQLLFYSVGIGQISSEVPQNLSASRPQDRQFILSSKKLLLSDSGFYLCAWTPGKRRETQYFGPGTRLLVL.